These T cell receptor beta chains were read from a single sample in a study of T cells after yellow fever vaccination. TCRdb reanalysed the 5' RACE reads using MiXCR and keeps one entry per CDR3 protein. The sample yields hundreds of thousands of distinct CDR3 sequences, about 9.5% seen once. This specimen consisted of PBMCs, obtained on the day of the first yellow fever vaccination. All receptors derive from a man aged 18 to 30 who received the YFV17D yellow fever vaccine. CDR3s include the opening cysteine and the closing phenylalanine or tryptophan. A D gene is named only where the DNA matches it firmly. Size is omitted from some rows. Given values are once, few, many or a class for expanded clones.

len	d_gene	v_gene	j_gene	abundance	CDR3aa	CDR3nt
15	.	TRBV4-1	TRBJ1-5	.	CASSQNWGRNQPQHF	TGCGCCAGCAGCCAGAACTGGGGGCGCAATCAGCCCCAGCATTTT
15	.	TRBV9	TRBJ1-1	many	CASSVLPQEGPEAFF	TGTGCCAGCAGCGTACTTCCCCAGGAGGGGCCTGAAGCTTTCTTT
13	.	TRBV12-3/TRBV12-4	TRBJ2-3	.	CASSLQNTDTQYF	TGTGCCAGCAGTTTGCAGAACACAGATACGCAGTATTTT
16	TRBD1	TRBV5-1	TRBJ1-2	few	CASSLELDRGTIGYTF	TGCGCCAGCAGCTTGGAGCTAGACAGGGGAACGATTGGCTACACCTTC
14	.	TRBV7-2	TRBJ2-5	.	CASSRLGSQETQYF	TGTGCCAGCAGCCGACTGGGGTCGCAAGAGACCCAGTACTTC
14	TRBD1	TRBV29-1	TRBJ2-5	few	CSGEGTGYQETQYF	TGCAGCGGTGAAGGGACAGGGTACCAAGAGACCCAGTACTTC
15	TRBD1	TRBV18	TRBJ1-4	.	CASSPPGQAPEKLYF	TGTGCCAGCTCACCTCCGGGACAGGCCCCCGAAAAACTGTATTTT
15	.	TRBV9	TRBJ1-2	.	CASSVGGPGFGGYTF	TGTGCCAGCAGCGTCGGGGGTCCGGGCTTTGGGGGCTACACCTTC
16	TRBD2	TRBV7-3	TRBJ2-2	.	CASSLPSSGITGELFF	TGTGCCAGCAGCTTGCCGTCTAGCGGGATAACCGGGGAGCTGTTTTTT
12	.	TRBV20-1	TRBJ1-6	many	CSARWGNSPLHF	TGCAGTGCACGGTGGGGGAATTCACCCCTCCACTTT
15	.	TRBV5-1	TRBJ1-1	many	CASKDPPGQDTEAFF	TGCGCCAGCAAAGACCCACCAGGGCAGGACACTGAAGCTTTCTTT
15	.	TRBV28	TRBJ1-4	few	CASSLDGSTNEKLFF	TGTGCCAGCAGTTTAGACGGTTCAACTAATGAAAAACTGTTTTTT
16	TRBD2	TRBV5-4	TRBJ2-1	.	CASSGPGAGGESEQFF	TGTGCCAGCAGCGGTCCGGGGGCGGGGGGAGAGAGTGAGCAGTTCTTC
17	TRBD2	TRBV6-1	TRBJ2-2	few	CASSRTSGGHFPGELFF	TGTGCCAGCAGCAGGACTAGCGGGGGGCATTTCCCCGGGGAGCTGTTTTTT
15	.	TRBV7-3	TRBJ2-2	.	CASSLGGRMTGELFF	TGTGCCAGCAGCTTAGGGGGGCGTATGACCGGGGAGCTGTTTTTT
14	TRBD2	TRBV2	TRBJ2-3	.	CASIIAGLSDTQYF	TGTGCCAGCATCATAGCGGGTTTATCAGATACGCAGTATTTT
13	.	TRBV28	TRBJ1-4	few	CASSSDTNEKLFF	TGTGCCAGCAGTTCGGACACAAACGAAAAACTGTTTTTT
16	.	TRBV6-2/TRBV6-3	TRBJ2-2	.	CASRPTSFLLAGELFF	TGTGCCAGCAGACCGACTAGTTTCTTATTGGCCGGGGAGCTGTTTTTT
13	.	TRBV29-1	TRBJ2-7	many	CSVEMASSYEQYF	TGCAGCGTTGAAATGGCTAGCTCCTACGAGCAGTACTTC
13	.	TRBV12-3/TRBV12-4	TRBJ2-2	.	CASPPGLTGELFF	TGTGCCAGCCCCCCCGGGCTCACCGGGGAGCTGTTTTTT
16	.	TRBV5-4	TRBJ2-2	few	CASSPNSRLETGELFF	TGTGCCAGCAGCCCAAACAGCCGCCTCGAAACCGGGGAGCTGTTTTTT
13	.	TRBV3-1	TRBJ1-1	few	CASSQEVTTEAFF	TGTGCCAGCAGCCAAGAGGTTACCACTGAAGCTTTCTTT
13	.	TRBV6-2/TRBV6-3	TRBJ1-1	.	CASSYRQQDEAFF	TGTGCCAGCAGTTACCGACAACAGGATGAAGCTTTCTTT
14	.	TRBV7-9	TRBJ2-3	few	CASSPPAPRDTQYF	TGTGCCAGCAGCCCACCCGCGCCTAGGGATACGCAGTATTTT
14	.	TRBV12-3/TRBV12-4	TRBJ1-1	few	CASSLIGDGTEAFF	TGTGCCAGCAGTTTGATCGGGGATGGAACTGAAGCTTTCTTT
19	TRBD2	TRBV20-1	TRBJ2-5	.	CSATGPGTSGGAYQETQYF	TGCAGTGCTACAGGCCCCGGGACTAGCGGGGGGGCCTACCAAGAGACCCAGTACTTC
16	TRBD2	TRBV4-2	TRBJ2-1	many	CASSQDGTSGYNEQFF	TGTGCCAGCAGCCAAGATGGGACTAGCGGCTACAATGAGCAGTTCTTC
13	TRBD1	TRBV19	TRBJ2-3	few	CASSQDRASTQYF	TGTGCCAGTAGCCAGGACAGGGCGAGTACGCAGTATTTT
15	.	TRBV5-1	TRBJ2-2	many	CASALPGADTGELFF	TGCGCCAGCGCTCTACCGGGGGCGGACACCGGGGAGCTGTTTTTT
15	.	TRBV28	TRBJ2-1	few	CASSLGGRAYNEQFF	TGTGCCAGCAGTTTAGGGGGGCGTGCCTACAATGAGCAGTTCTTC
16	.	TRBV28	TRBJ1-5	many	CASSQGNSRSNQPQHF	TGTGCCAGCAGCCAAGGGAATAGCAGAAGCAATCAGCCCCAGCATTTT
13	.	TRBV5-1	TRBJ1-2	many	CASSLRQGDGYTF	TGCGCCAGCAGCTTGCGCCAGGGAGATGGCTACACCTTC
17	TRBD2	TRBV15	TRBJ2-5	.	CATSRDPAPSGGETQYF	TGTGCCACCAGCAGAGATCCGGCGCCTAGCGGAGGGGAGACCCAGTACTTC
16	TRBD2	TRBV19	TRBJ2-2	few	CASIRTSGGYTGELFF	TGTGCCAGTATTCGGACTAGCGGGGGTTACACCGGGGAGCTGTTTTTT
14	TRBD1	TRBV5-4	TRBJ2-7	few	CASSPGTGDYEQYF	TGTGCCAGCAGCCCCGGGACAGGGGACTACGAGCAGTACTTC
15	.	TRBV7-2	TRBJ2-1	.	CASSLEQATYYEQFF	TGTGCCAGCAGCTTAGAACAGGCCACATACTATGAGCAGTTCTTC
13	.	TRBV12-3/TRBV12-4	TRBJ2-3	many	CASSDRGTDTQYF	TGTGCCAGCAGTGACCGGGGGACAGATACGCAGTATTTT
16	.	TRBV7-9	TRBJ1-5	few	CASSQTAGPSDQPQHF	TGTGCCAGCAGCCAAACGGCCGGTCCCTCTGACCAGCCCCAGCATTTT
15	.	TRBV28	TRBJ2-1	few	CASSIQGRAYNEQFF	TGTGCCAGCAGTATTCAGGGGCGCGCCTACAATGAGCAGTTCTTC
16	.	TRBV15	TRBJ2-1	few	CATSGPGQSSYNEQFF	TGTGCCACCAGCGGACCCGGACAGAGCTCCTACAATGAGCAGTTCTTC
17	.	TRBV5-1	TRBJ2-1	many	CASSLIRAGRGGNEQFF	TGCGCCAGCAGCTTGATCAGGGCGGGGCGAGGGGGCAATGAGCAGTTCTTC
13	.	TRBV5-1	TRBJ2-7	.	CASRQGVSYEQYF	TGCGCCAGCAGACAGGGCGTCTCCTACGAGCAGTACTTC
14	TRBD2	TRBV5-1	TRBJ2-3	.	CASSPLAVTDTQYF	TGCGCCAGCAGCCCCCTAGCGGTCACAGATACGCAGTATTTT
14	.	TRBV20-1	TRBJ2-6	.	CSAVEDSGANVLTF	TGCAGTGCCGTCGAGGATTCTGGGGCCAACGTCCTGACTTTC
13	.	TRBV5-4	TRBJ1-2	many	CASSIYPNYGYTF	TGTGCCAGCAGTATTTATCCTAACTATGGCTACACCTTC
18	.	TRBV12-3/TRBV12-4	TRBJ1-6	many	CASGTEGAGLVGNSPLHF	TGTGCCAGCGGGACCGAGGGTGCTGGGCTCGTAGGAAATTCACCCCTCCACTTT
18	TRBD2	TRBV15	TRBJ2-3	many	CATSRDQILAGVTDTQYF	TGTGCCACCAGCAGAGATCAAATCCTAGCGGGGGTAACAGATACGCAGTATTTT
14	.	TRBV12-3/TRBV12-4	TRBJ2-1	many	CASLRAGVQKEQFF	TGTGCCAGCCTCCGGGCAGGCGTACAGAAAGAGCAGTTCTTC
15	.	TRBV7-8	TRBJ1-5	few	CASSRGRLSNQPQHF	TGTGCCAGCAGCCGTGGCCGATTGAGCAATCAGCCCCAGCATTTT
15	.	TRBV3-1	TRBJ1-2	few	CASSQDNSPRGGYTF	TGTGCCAGCAGCCAAGACAACAGTCCCCGGGGTGGCTACACCTTC
16	.	TRBV7-3	TRBJ2-1	many	CASSSRQASSYNEQFF	TGTGCCAGCAGCTCCCGACAGGCCTCCTCCTACAATGAGCAGTTCTTC
15	TRBD1	TRBV7-8	TRBJ2-3	many	CASRLTGTGLDTQYF	TGTGCCAGCAGGTTAACCGGGACAGGGTTGGATACGCAGTATTTT
21	.	TRBV12-3/TRBV12-4	TRBJ2-3	.	CASSLSHPSYRRSPSTDTQYF	TGTGCCAGCAGTTTATCTCATCCGTCGTATCGGCGGAGTCCTAGCACAGATACGCAGTATTTT